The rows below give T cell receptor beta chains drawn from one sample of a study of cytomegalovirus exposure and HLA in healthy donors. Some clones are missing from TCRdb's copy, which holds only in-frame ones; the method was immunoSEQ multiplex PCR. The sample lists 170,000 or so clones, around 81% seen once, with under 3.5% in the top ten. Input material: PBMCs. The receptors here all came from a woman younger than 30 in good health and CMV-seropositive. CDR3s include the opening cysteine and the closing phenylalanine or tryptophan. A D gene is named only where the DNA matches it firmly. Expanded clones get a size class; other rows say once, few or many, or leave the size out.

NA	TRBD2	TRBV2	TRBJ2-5	CASSRGTSGDQETQYF	TGTGCCAGCAGCCGAGGGACTAGCGGGGACCAAGAGACCCAGTACTTC
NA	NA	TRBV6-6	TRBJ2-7	CASSTRGARGYEQYF	TGTGCCAGCAGTACACGGGGAGCCCGGGGGTACGAGCAGTACTTC
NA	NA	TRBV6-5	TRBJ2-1	CASRYGVAETNEQFF	TGTGCCAGCAGGTACGGGGTAGCGGAAACCAATGAGCAGTTCTTC
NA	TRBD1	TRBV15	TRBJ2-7	CATSRNAGGTYEQYF	TGTGCCACCAGCAGAAACGCAGGGGGCACCTACGAGCAGTACTTC
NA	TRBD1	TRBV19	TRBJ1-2	CASSTTGWNTF	TGTGCCAGTAGCACGACAGGGTGGAATACCTTC
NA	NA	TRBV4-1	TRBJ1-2	CASSQDLGVDGVYGYTF	TGCGCCAGCAGCCAAGATCTGGGCGTGGACGGGGTCTATGGCTACACCTTC
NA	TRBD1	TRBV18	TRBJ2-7	CASSPDLGTGGNYEQYF	TGTGCCAGCTCACCAGACCTTGGGACAGGGGGGAACTACGAGCAGTACTTC
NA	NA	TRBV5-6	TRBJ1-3	CASSYSDIISGNTIYF	TGTGCCAGCAGCTACTCCGACATTATCTCTGGAAACACCATATATTTT
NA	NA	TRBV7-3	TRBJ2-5	CASSLGPQETQYF	TGTGCCAGCAGCTTAGGGCCCCAAGAGACCCAGTACTTC
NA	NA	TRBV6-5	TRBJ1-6	CASNQGSSYNSPLHF	TGTGCCAGCAATCAGGGTAGCTCCTATAATTCACCCCTCCACTTT
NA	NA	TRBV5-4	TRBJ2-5	CASSLGRGDQETQYF	TGTGCCAGCAGCTTGGGTCGCGGGGACCAAGAGACCCAGTACTTC
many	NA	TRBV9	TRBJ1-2	CASSVAAQGNGYTF	TGTGCCAGCAGCGTAGCGGCACAGGGAAATGGCTACACCTTC
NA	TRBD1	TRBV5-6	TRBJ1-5	CASSSGPGRGLSQPQHF	TGTGCCAGCAGCTCGGGACCCGGTAGGGGGCTATCTCAGCCCCAGCATTTT
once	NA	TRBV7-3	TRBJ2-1	CASSYRGLDEQFF	TGTGCCAGCAGCTACCGGGGGTTGGATGAGCAGTTCTTC
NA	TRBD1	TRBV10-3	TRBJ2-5	CAISHGQDVETQYF	TGTGCCATCAGCCACGGACAGGACGTGGAGACCCAGTACTTC
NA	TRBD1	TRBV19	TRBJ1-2	CASLLHNRGLHYGYTF	TGTGCCAGTCTACTCCATAACAGGGGACTTCACTATGGCTACACCTTC
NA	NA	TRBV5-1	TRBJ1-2	CASSPRGGVGYGYTF	TGCGCCAGCAGCCCTCGGGGGGGAGTGGGCTATGGCTACACCTTC
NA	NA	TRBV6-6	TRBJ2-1	CASSPGLSSYNEQFF	TGTGCCAGCAGCCCCGGACTTAGCTCCTACAATGAGCAGTTCTTC
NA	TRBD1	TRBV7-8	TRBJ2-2	CASRGQGANTGELFF	TGTGCCAGCCGGGGACAGGGGGCGAACACCGGGGAGCTGTTTTTT
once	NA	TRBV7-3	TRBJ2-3	CASSQTGGGAGDTQYF	TGTGCCAGCAGCCAAACAGGAGGGGGGGCCGGAGATACGCAGTATTTT
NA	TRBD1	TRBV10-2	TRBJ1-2	CASSVPGQGAGGYTF	TGCGCCAGCAGTGTTCCGGGACAGGGGGCTGGTGGCTACACCTTC
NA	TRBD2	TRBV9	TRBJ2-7	CASSPLSGDGYEQYF	TGTGCCAGCAGCCCTCTTAGCGGGGACGGCTACGAGCAGTACTTC
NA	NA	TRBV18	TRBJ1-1	CASSPGSAGSTEAFF	TGTGCCAGCTCACCAGGCAGCGCCGGGAGTACTGAAGCTTTCTTT
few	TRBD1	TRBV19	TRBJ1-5	CASSRTGGFDQPQHF	TGTGCCAGTAGTAGAACAGGGGGCTTTGATCAGCCCCAGCATTTT
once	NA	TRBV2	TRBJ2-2	CASSTGTTGELFF	TGTGCCAGCAGTACAGGGACGACCGGGGAGCTGTTTTTT
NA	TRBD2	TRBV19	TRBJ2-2	CASSISGNLNTGELFF	TGTGCCAGTAGTATAAGCGGGAACTTGAACACCGGGGAGCTGTTTTTT
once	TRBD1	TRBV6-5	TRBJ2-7	CASRPGQGYEQYF	TGTGCCAGCAGGCCGGGACAGGGGTACGAGCAGTACTTC
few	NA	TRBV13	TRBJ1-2	CASSLVAVPDGYTF	TGTGCCAGCAGCTTAGTGGCGGTTCCGGATGGCTACACCTTC
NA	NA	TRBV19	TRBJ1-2	CASSSGAAGFYGYTF	TGTGCCAGTAGTTCCGGAGCTGCGGGGTTCTATGGCTACACCTTC
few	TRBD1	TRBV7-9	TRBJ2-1	CASSLVGQERYEQFF	TGTGCCAGCAGCTTGGTGGGACAGGAGCGTTATGAGCAGTTCTTC
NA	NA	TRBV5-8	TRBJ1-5	CASSPGSPTGNNQPQHF	TGTGCCAGCAGCCCCGGCAGCCCGACAGGCAACAATCAGCCCCAGCATTTT
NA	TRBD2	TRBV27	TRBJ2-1	CASTLKSGGWGEQFF	TGTGCCAGCACCTTGAAAAGCGGGGGCTGGGGTGAGCAGTTCTTC
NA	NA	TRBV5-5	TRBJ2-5	CASSFLDSGVSGTQYF	TGTGCCAGCAGCTTTCTGGACTCAGGGGTTTCAGGGACCCAGTACTTC
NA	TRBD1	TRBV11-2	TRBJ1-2	CASSSWTGSSYGYTF	TGTGCCAGCAGCTCTTGGACAGGTTCGAGCTATGGCTACACCTTC
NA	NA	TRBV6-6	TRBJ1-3	CASSAVHTGNTIYF	TGTGCCAGCAGTGCCGTGCACACTGGAAACACCATATATTTT
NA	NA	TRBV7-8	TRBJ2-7	CASRGHRDIYEQYF	TGTGCCAGCAGGGGACACAGGGATATCTACGAGCAGTACTTC
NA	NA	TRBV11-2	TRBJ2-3	CASSPTDTQYF	TGTGCCAGCAGCCCAACAGATACGCAGTATTTT
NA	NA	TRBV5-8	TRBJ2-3	CASSIRQQSRTDTQYF	TGTGCCAGCAGCATTCGACAGCAGAGTCGCACAGATACGCAGTATTTT
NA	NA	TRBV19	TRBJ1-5	CATDTGSVRNQPQHF	TGTGCCACCGACACAGGGAGTGTTCGGAATCAGCCCCAGCATTTT
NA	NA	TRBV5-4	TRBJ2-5	CASSPGQQETQYF	TGTGCCAGCAGCCCGGGACAACAAGAGACCCAGTACTTC
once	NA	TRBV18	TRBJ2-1	CASSLQGRSPGEQFF	TGTGCCAGCTCACTACAGGGGAGGTCGCCGGGTGAGCAGTTCTTC
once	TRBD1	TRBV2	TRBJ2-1	CATEGQVNNEQFF	TGTGCCACCGAGGGACAGGTAAACAATGAGCAGTTCTTC
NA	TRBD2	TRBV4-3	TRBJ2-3	CASSPIAGGSTDTQYF	TGCGCCAGCAGCCCCATAGCGGGGGGGAGCACAGATACGCAGTATTTT
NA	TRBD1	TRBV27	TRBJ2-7	CASSLATGTVDLEQYF	TGTGCCAGCAGTTTAGCCACCGGGACAGTAGATCTCGAGCAGTACTTC
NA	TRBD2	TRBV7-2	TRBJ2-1	CASSSSGGAGNEQFF	TGTGCCAGCAGCTCTAGCGGGGGGGCCGGCAATGAGCAGTTCTTC
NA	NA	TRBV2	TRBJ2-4	CASNLRSAGQAKNIQYF	TGTGCCAGCAACCTTAGGTCGGCAGGGCAAGCCAAAAACATTCAGTACTTC
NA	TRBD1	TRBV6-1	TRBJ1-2	CASSEDRVGGYTF	TGTGCCAGCAGTGAGGACAGGGTGGGTGGCTACACCTTC
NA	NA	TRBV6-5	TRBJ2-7	CASSYGAGAYEQYF	TGTGCCAGCAGTTACGGGGCAGGGGCCTACGAGCAGTACTTC
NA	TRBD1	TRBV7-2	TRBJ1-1	CASSSWTGVRNTEAFF	TGTGCCAGCAGCTCTTGGACAGGGGTCCGCAACACTGAAGCTTTCTTT